These 23 T cell receptor beta chains originate from one sample sequenced in a study of blood T cell repertoires in COVID-19. The data were produced by immunoSEQ multiplex PCR, yet TCRdb's version contains in-frame clones alone and is incomplete. The sample has roughly 300,000 clones, more than 70% seen once. The specimen sequenced was peripheral blood. These TCRs come from a woman aged 45-60 years with acute or convalescent COVID-19.

This clone was picked up a small number of times. This chain joins TRBV6-5 and TRBJ2-7; TRBD1 matches at 9 bases. The CDR3 is 16 residues long. V gave up 0 bases and J gave up 5 bases; unmatched junction bases: 8. CDR1 MNHEY and CDR2 SVGAGI come from the germline V gene. CDR3 bases: TGTGCCAGCAGTTACTCGATGGGGACAGGGTCCAACGAGCAGTACTTC. Its translation is CASSYSMGTGSNEQYF.

The V call is TRBV3-1 (or the pseudogene TRBV3-2), the J call TRBJ2-5, with TRBD1 matching over 10 bases. V shed 1 base, J shed 5 bases, and the junction held 7 bases outside the gene matches. The CDR3 spans 16 residues. Germline V gives CDR1 LGHDT, CDR2 YNNKEL (reference sequence). In nucleotides, the CDR3 is TGTGCCAGCAGCCAAGTTCGGGACAGGGGAAAGGAGACCCAGTACTTC. It yields the protein CASSQVRDRGKETQYF.

CDR3 nucleotides: TGTGCCGGCGAGACAGGGGGCGCGGGGAACACTGAAGCTTTCTTT. As protein: CAGETGGAGNTEAFF. V gene TRBV2 combines with J gene TRBJ1-1; TRBD1 matches 10 bases. The CDR3 runs to 15 residues. In germline, CDR1 is SNHLY, CDR2 FYNNEI. With V trimmed by 11 bases and J by 1 base, 10 bases remained unmatched.

This clone appeared once. The rearrangement uses TRBV7-2 and TRBJ2-3, with D possibly TRBD1 on 6 matching bases. The germline V gene has CDR1 SGHTA and CDR2 FQGNSA. The CDR3 runs to 12 residues. V was clipped by 4 bases and J by 7 bases, with 9 bases between them. For the CDR3, the DNA is TGTGCCAGCAGCTCGAGGGGGAATACGCAGTATTTT. Translation: CASSSRGNTQYF.

The J gene is TRBJ2-1, the V gene TRBV24-1; tentative D call: TRBD1 (6 bases). CDR3 length: 15 residues. Germline assignment: CDR1 KGHDR and CDR2 SFDVKD. The V end lost 4 bases, the J end lost 6 bases, and 15 bases lay between the germline ends. For the CDR3, the DNA is TGTGCCACCAGTGACGCTTACAGGGAGCGCAATGAGCAGTTCTTC. Amino acid sequence: CATSDAYRERNEQFF.

This chain links TRBV4-2 with TRBJ2-7, with 11 bases aligning to TRBD2. The germline V gene has CDR1 LGHNA and CDR2 YNFKEQ. J gave up 5 bases and V 0 bases, and 9 bases lay outside the gene matches. The CDR3 extends over 17 amino acids. The CDR3: CASSQDSGRATYDEQYF. As DNA, the CDR3 is TGTGCCAGCAGCCAAGATAGCGGGAGGGCCACTTACGACGAGCAGTACTTC.

V is TRBV30 and J is TRBJ1-5, with 7 positions matching TRBD1. Losses at the gene ends were 0 bases for V and 4 bases for J; bases not matched to a gene: 6. The CDR3 sequence is 15 residues long. Germline lookup yields CDR1 GTSNPN and CDR2 SVGIG (reference sequence). Here the CDR3 DNA reads TGTGCCTGGAGTGTTCAGGGCAGGGGGAATCAGCCCCAGCATTTT. Its translation: CAWSVQGRGNQPQHF.

This chain uses TRBV2 with TRBJ2-7; TRBD1 aligns across 8 bases. The V gene end was trimmed by 4 bases and the J gene end by 3 bases; junction bases not matched to a gene: 5. Germline loops: CDR1 SNHLY, CDR2 FYNNEI. This CDR3 spans 14 amino acids. The CDR3 is CASSAGQGNYEQYF. The CDR3 coding sequence is TGTGCCAGCAGTGCCGGACAGGGTAACTACGAGCAGTACTTC.

V gene TRBV29-1 combines with J gene TRBJ2-5, with 9 bases that match TRBD2. From germline, CDR1 is SQVTM and CDR2 ANQGSEA. The length of the CDR3 is 13 residues. J lost 4 bases, V lost 3 bases, and 3 bases had no gene match. The CDR3 region has the DNA TGCAGCGTTGATAGCGGGAGTGGAGAGACCCAGTACTTC. This gives the protein CSVDSGSGETQYF.

CDR3 bases: TGTGCCAGCAGTTTCTACAGCTACACGCAGTATTTT. Protein: CASSFYSYTQYF. V and J are TRBV28 and TRBJ2-3, with unresolved D. Germline V gene lookup returns CDR1 MDHEN and CDR2 SYDVKM. V lost 3 bases, J lost 9 bases, and 10 bases lay in between. This CDR3 is built from 12 residues. Looking up the rest from reference TRBV28 and TRBJ2-3 gives the full variable domain: DVKVTQSSRYLVKRTGEKVFLECVQDMDHENMFWYRQDPGLGLRLIYFSYDVKMKEKGDIPEGYSVSREKKERFSLILESASTNQTSMYLCASSFYSYTQYFGPGTRLTVL.

The chain couples TRBV9 to TRBJ2-7, with 11 bases that match TRBD2. The junction had 9 bases not matched to a gene; V was cut back by 3 bases and J by 4 bases. The CDR3 has 16 residues. Germline values: CDR1 SGDLS, CDR2 YYNGEE. The CDR3 loop reads CASSESGGTSGYEQYF. CDR3 nucleotides: TGTGCCAGCAGCGAGTCCGGTGGGACTAGCGGTTACGAGCAGTACTTC.

V gene TRBV27 combines with J gene TRBJ1-2, with a tentative D call TRBD1 (6 bases). Trimming cost V 1 base and J 3 bases, with 15 bases left between them. The germline gives CDR1 MNHEY, CDR2 SMNVEV (reference sequence). This CDR3 has 16 residues. CDR3 region: CASSLLAINRDYGYTF. DNA of the CDR3: TGTGCCAGCAGTTTATTGGCCATCAACAGGGACTATGGCTACACCTTC.

This clone was seen a few times. The rearrangement uses TRBV6-5 and TRBJ1-3; possible D gene TRBD1, 5 bases. The CDR3 is 15 residues long. The V end was cut by 4 bases, the J end by 4 bases, with 14 bases between. Germline V lookup: CDR1 MNHEY, CDR2 SVGAGI. CDR3 nucleotides: TGTGCCAGCAGTTCTTCCGGGACTTACGGAAACACCATATATTTT. It codes for CASSSSGTYGNTIYF.

This chain connects TRBV5-4 to TRBJ2-7, with 9 nucleotides matching TRBD1. The CDR3 spans 16 residues. Germline V CDR1 and CDR2: SGHNT, YYREEE (reference sequence). V dropped 4 bases and J dropped 2; count of bases not matched to a gene: 10. Here the CDR3 DNA reads TGTGCCAGCAGCCCTCTACCGGGACAGGGCCCCTACGAGCAGTACTTC. Its translation is CASSPLPGQGPYEQYF.

The chain uses TRBV3-1 (or the pseudogene TRBV3-2) and TRBJ2-7, with 8 bases aligning to TRBD2. J lost 7 bases, V lost 2 bases, and 4 bases had no gene match. Germline CDR1 is LGHDT and CDR2 is YNNKEL (reference sequence). This CDR3 has 13 amino acids. CDR3 sequence reads: CASSQFREGEQYF. CDR3 sequence (DNA): TGTGCCAGCAGCCAATTTCGGGAGGGGGAGCAGTACTTC.

This chain joins TRBV7-2 and TRBJ2-3, with 9 bases matching TRBD2. The trim removed 1 base at V and 2 bases at J, leaving 10 bases unmatched. The length of the CDR3 is 18 residues. In germline, CDR1 is SGHTA, CDR2 FQGNSA. DNA of the CDR3: TGTGCCAGCAGCTTAGATTGGTCTAGCGGGACTCTCACAGATACGCAGTATTTT. Translation gives CASSLDWSSGTLTDTQYF.

The rearrangement uses TRBV18 and TRBJ2-7, with a weak D call TRBD1 (6 bases). The CDR3 is 15 residues long. The germline V gene encodes CDR1 KGHSH and CDR2 LQKENI. V gave up 1 base and J gave up 10 bases, with 20 bases separating them. CDR3 amino acids: CASSPRLEDSGGQYF. CDR3 in DNA: TGTGCCAGCTCACCACGGTTGGAGGACAGCGGAGGCCAGTACTTC.

The chain joins TRBV28 to TRBJ2-5, with 7 bases that match TRBD1. The CDR3 extends over 16 amino acids. Germline CDR1 and CDR2: MDHEN and SYDVKM. V shed 6 bases, J shed 2 bases, and the junction held 12 bases outside the gene matches. In nucleotides, the CDR3 is TGTGCCAGCAGGCCTCTCCTTCAGGGGGAGCAAGAGACCCAGTACTTC. This sequence encodes CASRPLLQGEQETQYF.

The chain couples TRBV18 to TRBJ2-7; D might be TRBD1 (5 bases). The V and J ends lost 2 bases and 0 bases respectively, with 11 bases between them. The CDR3 has 15 amino acids. Germline lookup yields CDR1 KGHSH and CDR2 LQKENI. In DNA, the CDR3 is TGTGCCAGCTCACCAATCTGGACATACTCCTACGAGCAGTACTTC. Translation gives CASSPIWTYSYEQYF.

This clone was found once. The genes are TRBV4-1 and TRBJ2-7; D might be TRBD2 (6 bases). The germline gives CDR1 MGHRA, CDR2 YSYEKL. Trimming removed 0 bases from V and 4 bases from J, with 13 bases in between. The CDR3 is 15 amino acids. The CDR3 DNA reads as TGCGCCAGCAGCCAAGATCCGGGGGAATGGTACGAGCAGTACTTC. Amino acids: CASSQDPGEWYEQYF.

This clone was recorded a few times. The V and J genes are TRBV15 and TRBJ1-5, with a weak D call TRBD1 (6 bases). Trimming removed 4 bases from V and 3 bases from J, with 16 bases in between. The CDR3 is made up of 16 amino acids. CDR1 is LNHNV and CDR2 is YYDKDF in the germline V gene (reference sequence). CDR3 coding DNA: TGTGCCACCAGCAACCGGACAGCAATACTCAATCAGCCCCAGCATTTT. It is translated as CATSNRTAILNQPQHF.

The chain links TRBV7-9 to TRBJ1-5, with D hard to call. Germline values: CDR1 SEHNR, CDR2 FQNEAQ (reference sequence). CDR3 length: 12 amino acids. V lost 2 bases, J lost 7 bases, and 6 bases lay in between. The CDR3 DNA sequence: TGTGCCAGCAGCTTACCAGGACAGCCCCAGCATTTT. This codes for CASSLPGQPQHF.

V usage is TRBV9 and J usage is TRBJ2-5; 11 positions agree with TRBD2. The CDR3 sequence is 16 residues long. Losses at the gene ends were 0 bases for V and 1 base for J; bases not matched to a gene: 2. Per the germline V gene, CDR1 is SGDLS and CDR2 is YYNGEE. The CDR3 nucleotides read TGTGCCAGCAGCGTAGGTGGGACTAGCGGCCAAGAGACCCAGTACTTC. The encoded protein is CASSVGGTSGQETQYF.